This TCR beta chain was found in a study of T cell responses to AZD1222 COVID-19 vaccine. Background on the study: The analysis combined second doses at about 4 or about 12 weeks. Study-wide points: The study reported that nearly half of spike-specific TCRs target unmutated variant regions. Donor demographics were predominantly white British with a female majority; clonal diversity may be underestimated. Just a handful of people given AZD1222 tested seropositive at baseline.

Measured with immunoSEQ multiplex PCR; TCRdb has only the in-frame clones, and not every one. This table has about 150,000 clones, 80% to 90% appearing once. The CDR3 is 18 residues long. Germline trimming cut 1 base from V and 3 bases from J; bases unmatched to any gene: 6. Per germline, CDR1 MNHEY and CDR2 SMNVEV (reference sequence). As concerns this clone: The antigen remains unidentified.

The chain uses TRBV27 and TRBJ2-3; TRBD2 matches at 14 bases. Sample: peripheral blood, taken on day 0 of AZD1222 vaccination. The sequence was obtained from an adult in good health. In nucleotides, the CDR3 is TGTGCCAGCAGTTTATTTGCCGGGACTAGCGGGAGAACAGATACGCAGTATTTT. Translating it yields CASSLFAGTSGRTDTQYF.